The clone carrying this T cell receptor beta chain was detected a few times. This sample was taken from a study of blood T cell repertoires in COVID-19. Looking at the study overall: The analysed material was cDNA or gDNA that came from T cells, B-cell-depleted T cells, or PBMCs.

TCRdb's table, derived via immunoSEQ multiplex PCR, lists solely in-frame clones and lacks some. The sample has fewer than 200,000 clones; about 85% are singletons. With 0 bases clipped from V and 2 bases from J, the junction kept 4 bases outside the gene matches. Germline CDR1 SGHRS, CDR2 YFSETQ. There are 16 residues in the CDR3. The source material was peripheral blood. This TCR derives from a man aged 55 to 70 who had recovered from COVID-19. The V and J genes are TRBV5-1 and TRBJ2-1; 8 nucleotides align to TRBD2. The CDR3 is CASSLGLAMAYNEQFF. The CDR3 DNA is TGCGCCAGCAGCTTGGGACTAGCGATGGCCTACAATGAGCAGTTCTTC.